This T cell receptor (beta chain) was sequenced in a study of CDR3 diversity in severe acne. The junction had 4 bases not matched to a gene; V was cut back by 6 bases and J by 7 bases. Germline loops: CDR1 SNHLY, CDR2 FYNNEI. The CDR3 contains 15 residues. Using its own MiXCR run on the PCR reads, TCRdb lists one record per CDR3 protein. The table includes about 85,000 distinct CDR3 sequences, roughly 52% detected once. This clonotype has at least ten counts. The V and J genes are TRBV2 and TRBJ2-2; 14 positions agree with TRBD2. The source material was blood. This TCR was sampled from a male donor in good health, serving as a control. CDR3 sequence reads: CASSGLAGGVGELFF. The CDR3 DNA is TGTGCCAGCAGCGGACTAGCGGGAGGAGTCGGGGAGCTGTTTTTT.